Shown below are 32 T cell receptor beta chains from a single sample sequenced in a study of beta chain features in type 1 diabetes. Study results and limitations: Type 1 diabetes patients showed a moderate but significant shortening of TCRB CDR3s in all four CD4+ subsets.

The investigators reverse transcribed all of the isolated RNA, so they sequenced expressed TCRB transcripts. TCRdb keeps only in-frame clones here, not all; method: immunoSEQ multiplex PCR. The sample consists of more than 550,000 clones, roughly an eighth of them appearing once. Their target antigens are unknown. Material for sequencing was naive CD4+ T cells from blood. The receptors originated from a man younger than 35 with type 1 diabetes.

This rearrangement joins TRBV30 to TRBJ2-1; possible D gene TRBD2, 6 bases. This CDR3 is built from 11 residues. Deletions cut 0 bases from V and 16 bases from J, with 13 bases between. Germline V lookup: CDR1 GTSNPN, CDR2 SVGIG (reference sequence). The CDR3: CAWSVVGGCFF. CDR3 in DNA: TGTGCCTGGAGTGTAGTGGGGGGTTGTTTCTTC.

In this sample, this clone turned up a few times. The V and J genes are TRBV20-1 and TRBJ1-1; D is perhaps TRBD1 (5 bases). The CDR3 runs to 11 residues. CDR1 and CDR2 (germline): DFQATT, SNEGSKA (reference sequence). CDR3 residues: CSLDRNTEAFF. The CDR3 region has the DNA TGCAGCCTTGACAGGAACACTGAAGCTTTCTTT.

The chain carries TRBV28 and TRBJ2-7, with 7 bases fitting TRBD1. Germline lookup yields CDR1 MDHEN and CDR2 SYDVKM. This CDR3 is built from 12 residues. V shed 4 bases, J shed 5 bases, and the junction held 2 bases outside the gene matches. CDR3: CASSSTGNEQYF. In DNA, the CDR3 is TGTGCCAGCAGTTCGACAGGGAACGAGCAGTACTTC.

The sample holds a few counts of this clone. The chain couples TRBV5-4 to TRBJ2-1, with TRBD2 matching over 10 bases. Germline V CDR1 and CDR2: SGHNT, YYREEE (reference sequence). This CDR3 has 15 amino acids. V shed 2 bases, J shed 4 bases, and the junction held 3 bases outside the gene matches. The CDR3, as DNA: TGTGCCAGCAGCTTTTCTAGCGGGAGATACAATGAGCAGTTCTTC. Translated: CASSFSSGRYNEQFF.

This clone was counted between two and nine times. The chain couples TRBV18 to TRBJ2-1; D ambiguous. Trimming took off 6 bases at V and 6 bases at J, with 12 bases between the two ends. Germline V gene sequence: CDR1 KGHSH, CDR2 LQKENI. The CDR3 is 13 amino acids. The CDR3 sequence is CASSSLHGNEQFF. CDR3 in DNA: TGTGCCAGCTCCTCACTCCACGGCAATGAGCAGTTCTTC. Together with reference TRBV18 and TRBJ2-1, the CDR3 gives the full variable domain: NAGVMQNPRHLVRRRGQEARLRCSPMKGHSHVYWYRQLPEEGLKFMVYLQKENIIDESGMPKERFSAEFPKEGPSILRIQQVVRGDSAAYFCASSSLHGNEQFFGPGTRLTVL.

The rearrangement joins TRBV30 to TRBJ2-1, with 7 bases matching TRBD2. The CDR3 covers 14 residues. Germline V gene lookup returns CDR1 GTSNPN and CDR2 SVGIG (reference sequence). V shed 2 bases, J shed 9 bases, and the junction held 10 bases outside the gene matches. The CDR3 sequence is CAWSRAGVLSEQFF. The CDR3 coding sequence is TGTGCCTGGAGTAGGGCGGGAGTGCTGTCTGAGCAGTTCTTC. Full variable domain (rest looked up from reference TRBV30 and TRBJ2-1): SQTIHQWPATLVQPVGSPLSLECTVEGTSNPNLYWYRQAAGRGLQLLFYSVGIGQISSEVPQNLSASRPQDRQFILSSKKLLLSDSGFYLCAWSRAGVLSEQFFGPGTRLTVL.

This clone was found a few times. The chain recombines TRBV7-2 with TRBJ2-7, with D unresolved. Germline values: CDR1 SGHTA, CDR2 FQGNSA. V was shortened by 8 bases and J by 3 bases, with 11 bases between the two germline ends. The CDR3 is 12 amino acids. CDR3 coding DNA: TGTGCCAGCTCTGGACCGATCTACGAGCAGTACTTC. It is translated as CASSGPIYEQYF.

This clone was counted between two and nine times. This chain joins TRBV7-3 and TRBJ2-3, with TRBD2 matching over 9 bases. CDR1 SGHTA and CDR2 FQGTGA come from the germline V gene. V was pared by 4 bases and J by 5 bases, with 7 bases of the junction left unmatched. The CDR3 loop spans 15 amino acids. The CDR3 reads CASSYQRGAGDTQYF. The CDR3, as DNA: TGTGCCAGCAGCTACCAGCGGGGGGCAGGAGATACGCAGTATTTT.

The V and J genes are TRBV9 and TRBJ2-1; D possibly corresponds to TRBD2 (6 bases). The length of the CDR3 is 15 residues. Germline V gene sequence: CDR1 SGDLS, CDR2 YYNGEE. With 4 bases removed from V and 0 bases from J, the gap between germline ends came to 11 bases. Here the CDR3 reads CASSSSGDSYNEQFF. In nucleotides, the CDR3 is TGTGCCAGCAGCTCGTCGGGAGACTCCTACAATGAGCAGTTCTTC.

The genes are TRBV11-1 and TRBJ2-5; D is possibly TRBD1 or TRBD2 (5 bases each). Deletions cut 8 bases from V and 3 bases from J, with 19 bases between. CDR1 and CDR2 from the germline V gene are SGHAT and FQDESV (reference sequence). The CDR3 has 15 amino acids. Here the CDR3 DNA reads TGTGCCAGCTCCCAAAAGGCGAGGGGCGAAGAGACCCAGTACTTC. Translating gives CASSQKARGEETQYF. The variable domain in full, with the rest retrieved from reference TRBV11-1 and TRBJ2-5, is EAEVAQSPRYKITEKSQAVAFWCDPISGHATLYWYRQILGQGPELLVQFQDESVVDDSQLPKDRFSAERLKGVDSTLKIQPAELGDSAMYLCASSQKARGEETQYFGPGTRLLVL.

The CDR3 sequence is CASSSAQTGGTEAFF. The CDR3 DNA follows: TGTGCCAGCAGTTCCGCTCAAACAGGGGGCACTGAAGCTTTCTTT. The chain uses TRBV6-1 and TRBJ1-1; TRBD1 aligns across 8 bases. This CDR3 comprises 15 residues. V lost 5 bases, J lost 4 bases, and 9 bases stayed unmatched. CDR1 and CDR2 from the germline V gene are MNHNS and SASEGT.

This clone was detected only a few times. This chain connects TRBV11-1 to TRBJ2-3, with TRBD2 as a possible D gene (6 bases). The V end was cut by 5 bases, the J end by 4 bases, with 16 bases between. CDR1 SGHAT and CDR2 FQDESV come from the germline V gene (reference sequence). This CDR3 spans 15 amino acids. The CDR3 region has the DNA TGTGCCAGCAGCCTGGGTCAGGGAGGATCAGATACGCAGTATTTT. As protein: CASSLGQGGSDTQYF.

This clone was seen more than once but under ten times. This chain joins TRBV5-1 and TRBJ2-2; D gene ambiguous. CDR1 and CDR2 (germline): SGHRS, YFSETQ. The CDR3 is made up of 14 amino acids. V was clipped by 3 bases and J by 5 bases, with 11 bases between them. Written as DNA, the CDR3 is TGCGCCAGCAGCTCAGACCCTACTACCGGGGAGCTGTTTTTT. Amino acids: CASSSDPTTGELFF.

The rearrangement links TRBV2 to TRBJ2-2; D is tentatively TRBD1 or TRBD2 (6 bases each). Germline CDR1 is SNHLY and CDR2 is FYNNEI. Trimming took off 7 bases at V and 5 bases at J, with 14 bases between the two ends. The CDR3 contains 14 residues. The CDR3 reads CASNRQEGTGELFF. The DNA for the CDR3 is TGTGCCAGCAACCGACAGGAGGGGACCGGGGAGCTGTTTTTT. Combining the CDR3 with reference TRBV2 and TRBJ2-2 gives the whole variable domain EPEVTQTPSHQVTQMGQEVILRCVPISNHLYFYWYRQILGQKVEFLVSFYNNEISEKSEIFDDQFSVERPDGSNFTLKIRSTKLEDSAMYFCASNRQEGTGELFFGEGSRLTVL.

This clone was counted between two and nine times. The chain is built from TRBV7-3 and TRBJ2-5; no firm D call. V was shortened by 2 bases and J by 2 bases, with 6 bases between the two germline ends. This CDR3 has 13 amino acids. Germline V gives CDR1 SGHTA, CDR2 FQGTGA. The CDR3 region is CASSLVKQETQYF. In DNA, the CDR3 is TGTGCCAGCAGCTTAGTAAAACAAGAGACCCAGTACTTC.

This clone was counted only a few times. The chain carries TRBV9 and TRBJ1-6, with D perhaps matching TRBD1 (5 bases). The germline CDR1 and CDR2 sequences are SGDLS and YYNGEE. This CDR3 region has 14 residues. V was clipped by 0 bases and J by 14 bases, with 15 bases between them. The DNA of the CDR3 is TGTGCCAGCAGCGTAGAACCAGGCGGGGCTACCCTCCACTTT. Residues: CASSVEPGGATLHF.

The J gene is TRBJ2-7, the V gene TRBV27; tentative D call: TRBD2 (6 bases). Trimming removed 6 bases from V and 1 base from J, with 16 bases in between. The CDR3 spans 15 residues. Germline V gene sequence: CDR1 MNHEY, CDR2 SMNVEV (reference sequence). The CDR3 DNA follows: TGTGCCAGCAGCTCACGGGGGAGAGCGTCCTACGAGCAGTACTTC. This codes for CASSSRGRASYEQYF.

This clone turned up a few times. This chain joins TRBV12-5 and TRBJ1-1, with D unclear. V was pared by 5 bases and J by 3 bases, with 7 bases between. Germline values: CDR1 LGHNT, CDR2 FRNRAP. This CDR3 is built from 12 residues. The CDR3 reads CASGPRDTEAFF. CDR3 DNA sequence: TGTGCTAGTGGTCCGCGGGACACTGAAGCTTTCTTT.

This clone turned up a few times. The rearrangement uses TRBV6-5 and TRBJ1-1, with D possibly being TRBD1 (5 bases). The V end lost 5 bases, the J end lost 8 bases, and 15 bases lay between the germline ends. CDR3 length: 13 amino acids. Germline V lookup: CDR1 MNHEY, CDR2 SVGAGI. Written as DNA, the CDR3 is TGTGCCAGCAGTCCGGAGGGGCCACAGGAAGCTTTCTTT. Residues: CASSPEGPQEAFF.

The chain uses TRBV9 and TRBJ2-7; 7 bases align to TRBD2. Trimming at V came to 0 bases and at J to 7 bases, leaving 10 bases not matched to a gene. CDR1 and CDR2 (germline): SGDLS, YYNGEE. This CDR3 region has 15 residues. This chain's CDR3 is CASSVAPGRAGEQYF. DNA of the CDR3: TGTGCCAGCAGCGTAGCCCCAGGGAGGGCAGGGGAGCAGTACTTC.

The rearrangement joins TRBV28 to TRBJ1-5; 7 positions match TRBD1. The germline CDR1 and CDR2 sequences are MDHEN and SYDVKM. The V and J ends lost 5 bases and 1 base, in that order; junction bases with no gene match: 8. CDR3 size: 16 residues. DNA of the CDR3: TGTGCCAGCAGTAGAGGGACAGTAGGGAGCAATCAGCCCCAGCATTTT. Translation gives CASSRGTVGSNQPQHF.

This clone was counted only a few times. This chain uses TRBV5-6 with TRBJ2-5, with D tentatively TRBD2 (5 bases). CDR1 is SGHDT and CDR2 is YYEEEE in the germline V gene. Trimming stripped 4 bases from V and 3 bases from J, with 7 bases between. CDR3 length: 12 residues. CDR3 loop: CASSRTEETQYF. CDR3 coding DNA: TGTGCCAGCAGCAGGACTGAAGAGACCCAGTACTTC.

V is TRBV11-2 and J is TRBJ2-4; D possibly uses TRBD1 or TRBD2 (5 bases each). Trimming took 5 bases from V and 2 from J, leaving 13 bases between them. CDR3 length: 15 residues. Germline V lookup: CDR1 SGHAT, CDR2 FQNNGV. The CDR3 loop reads CASSDIGGSKNIQYF. As DNA, the CDR3 is TGTGCCAGCAGCGACATTGGGGGATCCAAAAACATTCAGTACTTC. The whole variable domain, remainder taken from reference TRBV11-2 and TRBJ2-4, is EAGVAQSPRYKIIEKRQSVAFWCNPISGHATLYWYQQILGQGPKLLIQFQNNGVVDDSQLPKDRFSAERLKGVDSTLKIQPAKLEDSAVYLCASSDIGGSKNIQYFGAGTRLSVL.

This clone has just a few counts. V gene TRBV11-2 combines with J gene TRBJ2-1; the D is unclear. With 4 bases removed from V and 2 bases from J, the gap between germline ends came to 15 bases. The germline CDR1 and CDR2 sequences are SGHAT and FQNNGV. The CDR3 loop spans 16 amino acids. CDR3 loop: CASSSLRSLTYNEQFF. The CDR3 bases are TGTGCCAGCAGCTCCCTAAGGAGTCTCACCTACAATGAGCAGTTCTTC.

In this sample, this clone turned up a few times. The chain couples TRBV28 to TRBJ1-6, with TRBD1 as a possible D gene (6 bases). Germline V gene lookup returns CDR1 MDHEN and CDR2 SYDVKM. The CDR3 runs 17 residues. Between the trimmed V and J ends, which lost 2 bases and 13 bases, there was a span of 24 bases. The CDR3, as DNA: TGTGCCAGCAGTTTAGGGGGGCCCCCCGATGGACGTCAGCCCCTCCACTTT. Translated, it gives CASSLGGPPDGRQPLHF.

The rearrangement links TRBV4-3 to TRBJ2-1; 12 bases line up with TRBD2. There are 17 residues in the CDR3. J was trimmed by 4 bases and V by 1 base; bases with no gene match: 5. Per germline, CDR1 LGHNA and CDR2 YSLEER. The CDR3 sequence is CASSQASGGARYNEQFF. The CDR3 nucleotides read TGCGCCAGCAGCCAAGCTAGCGGGGGGGCGAGATACAATGAGCAGTTCTTC.

This clone has just a few counts. This chain links TRBV11-2 with TRBJ2-3; D ambiguous. Germline CDR1 reads SGHAT; CDR2 reads FQNNGV. The CDR3 spans 13 residues. The V end was cut by 1 base, the J end by 6 bases, with 8 bases between. The CDR3 bases are TGTGCCAGCAGCTTAGCACTACTGGATACGCAGTATTTT. This sequence encodes CASSLALLDTQYF. The complete variable domain, with remaining parts taken from reference TRBV11-2 and TRBJ2-3, reads EAGVAQSPRYKIIEKRQSVAFWCNPISGHATLYWYQQILGQGPKLLIQFQNNGVVDDSQLPKDRFSAERLKGVDSTLKIQPAKLEDSAVYLCASSLALLDTQYFGPGTRLTVL.

In this sample, this clone turned up a few times. The rearrangement links TRBV7-2 to TRBJ2-1, with D possibly TRBD2 on 6 matching bases. V was shortened by 6 bases and J by 0 bases, with 12 bases between the two germline ends. The CDR3 totals 15 residues. The germline V gene encodes CDR1 SGHTA and CDR2 FQGNSA. CDR3 coding DNA: TGTGCCAGCAGTCGGAGGGGAGGCTCCTACAATGAGCAGTTCTTC. Its translation: CASSRRGGSYNEQFF.

A few counts support this clone. V and J are TRBV29-1 and TRBJ2-5; D ambiguous. The CDR3 totals 11 residues. The germline V gene has CDR1 SQVTM and CDR2 ANQGSEA. V lost 3 bases to trimming and J lost 2 bases, with 4 bases between them. The CDR3 DNA reads TGCAGCGTTGAGCAGCAAGAGACCCAGTACTTC. It encodes CSVEQQETQYF.

The J gene is TRBJ2-3, the V gene TRBV29-1; the D is unclear. The V and J ends lost 5 bases and 2 bases respectively, with 8 bases between them. The germline gives CDR1 SQVTM, CDR2 ANQGSEA. The CDR3 has 12 residues. The CDR3: CSVYLVTDTQYF. DNA of the CDR3: TGCAGCGTTTACCTGGTCACAGATACGCAGTATTTT.

The CDR3 DNA reads as TGTGCCAGCAGTTTCGGGACCGGGGAGCTGTTTTTT. Translating it yields CASSFGTGELFF. The chain uses TRBV27 and TRBJ2-2; D remains ambiguous. The CDR3 spans 12 residues. Trimming left V 3 bases short and J 5 bases short, with 4 bases between. CDR1 is MNHEY, CDR2 SMNVEV, per germline (reference sequence).

This clone was seen only a few times. V and J are TRBV10-3 and TRBJ1-1, with 7 bases aligning to TRBD1. Germline V gene lookup returns CDR1 ENHRY and CDR2 SYGVKD. V lost 6 bases, J lost 12 bases, and 10 bases stayed unmatched. CDR3 length equals 12 residues. The CDR3 here is CAISDRDDRTFF. The CDR3 DNA reads TGTGCCATCAGCGACAGGGACGACCGAACTTTCTTT.